This passage covers 25 T cell receptor beta chains from one sample sequenced in a study of shared clonotypes between healthy human individuals. Data came from immunoSEQ multiplex PCR; TCRdb stores just in-frame clones and leaves some out. There are about 2.4 million clones in the sample; roughly 93% occur only once, and around 0.37% lies in the top ten. Material for sequencing was naive CD4+ T cells from PBMCs. Documented subset: CD45RA+ positively selected. Receptors originate from a man aged 18 to 29 in good health. Some clones in this sample may be carry-over from other donors' samples.

The chain links TRBV28 to TRBJ1-5; 7 bases are a match to TRBD1. V lost 6 bases to trimming and J lost 3 bases; unmatched junction nucleotides: 5. Looked up from germline, CDR1 is MDHEN and CDR2 is SYDVKM. The CDR3 sequence is 14 residues long. CDR3 sequence (DNA): TGTGCCAGCAGAGTCGACAGGGACAATCAGCCCCAGCATTTT. Protein sequence: CASRVDRDNQPQHF.

This chain joins TRBV2 and TRBJ2-1; TRBD2 matches 8 bases. Trimming took 9 bases from V and 2 from J; bases not matched to a gene: 6. The length of the CDR3 is 14 residues. Germline V lookup: CDR1 SNHLY, CDR2 FYNNEI. CDR3 sequence: CASWNSGTYNEQFF. The CDR3 bases are TGTGCCAGTTGGAATAGCGGGACCTACAATGAGCAGTTCTTC.

The chain couples TRBV5-1 to TRBJ2-1, with TRBD2 matching 8 bases. V trimming: 0 bases; J trimming: 5 bases; junction bases outside the gene matches: 4. Germline values: CDR1 SGHRS, CDR2 YFSETQ. This CDR3 is 15 amino acids long. The CDR3 DNA reads as TGCGCCAGCAGCTTGGCAGCGGGAGTCCACAATGAGCAGTTCTTC. Its protein product is CASSLAAGVHNEQFF.

The rearrangement joins TRBV4-1 to TRBJ1-1; D gene unclear. CDR1 is MGHRA and CDR2 is YSYEKL in the germline V gene. The CDR3 spans 16 residues. V shed 2 bases and J shed 2 bases, with 15 bases lying between them. Written as DNA, the CDR3 is TGCGCCAGCAGCCAAAGACACGTCCCGGCTAACACTGAAGCTTTCTTT. Translating gives CASSQRHVPANTEAFF.

The chain recombines TRBV4-1 with TRBJ2-5; 8 positions match TRBD2. V trimming: 4 bases; J trimming: 5 bases; junction bases outside the gene matches: 9. There are 15 residues in the CDR3. The V gene's germline CDR1 is MGHRA and CDR2 YSYEKL. This CDR3 is CASSRTGTSRETQYF. DNA for the CDR3: TGCGCCAGCAGCCGGACCGGGACTAGTCGCGAGACCCAGTACTTC.

The chain uses TRBV28 and TRBJ2-4; D is undetermined. This CDR3 is 13 amino acids long. Looked up from germline, CDR1 is MDHEN and CDR2 is SYDVKM. Trimming left V 4 bases short and J 7 bases short, with 11 bases between. The CDR3 protein is CASSSHAVNIQYF. DNA for the CDR3: TGTGCCAGCAGTTCCCACGCAGTGAACATTCAGTACTTC.

The chain carries TRBV5-1 and TRBJ1-2; 8 bases fit TRBD1. Trimming took 4 bases from V and 5 from J; bases not matched to a gene: 7. Germline CDR1 is SGHRS and CDR2 is YFSETQ. This CDR3 has 14 residues. This chain's CDR3 is CASSMGRQGYGYTF. The CDR3 coding sequence is TGCGCCAGCAGCATGGGACGACAGGGGTATGGCTACACCTTC.

In DNA form, the CDR3 reads TGTGCCAGCAGCTACCGGGCTACGGATGGCTACACCTTC. Its protein product is CASSYRATDGYTF. The chain joins TRBV5-6 to TRBJ1-2; D is undetermined. With 3 bases removed from V and 6 bases from J, the gap between germline ends came to 12 bases. This CDR3 has 13 amino acids. Germline CDR1 reads SGHDT; CDR2 reads YYEEEE.

This clone was detected once. CDR3 nucleotides: TGCGCCAGCAGCTTGGTAGGGAGTCAGCCCCAGCATTTT. Its protein is CASSLVGSQPQHF. This rearrangement joins TRBV5-1 to TRBJ1-5; D gene uncertain. There are 13 residues in the CDR3. Trimming removed 0 bases at V and 6 bases at J, with 7 bases between. CDR1 is SGHRS and CDR2 is YFSETQ in the germline V gene. The entire variable domain, with the rest obtained from reference TRBV5-1 and TRBJ1-5, is as follows: KAGVTQTPRYLIKTRGQQVTLSCSPISGHRSVSWYQQTPGQGLQFLFEYFSETQRNKGNFPGRFSGRQFSNSRSEMNVSTLELGDSALYLCASSLVGSQPQHFGDGTRLSIL.

Comments on this clone: The same CDR3 arises from other DNA sequences in this sample as well. V gene TRBV6-5 combines with J gene TRBJ1-1; D is unresolved. CDR1 is MNHEY and CDR2 is SVGAGI in the germline V gene. V was shortened by 0 bases and J by 2 bases, with 4 bases between the two germline ends. This CDR3 region has 13 residues. This chain's CDR3 is CASSYSSNTEAFF. CDR3 sequence (DNA): TGTGCCAGCAGTTACTCGAGTAACACTGAAGCTTTCTTT.

The J gene is TRBJ1-2, the V gene TRBV6-5, with TRBD1 identical over 9 bases. The germline gives CDR1 MNHEY, CDR2 SVGAGI. The junction had 8 bases not matched to a gene; V was cut back by 7 bases and J by 8 bases. The length of the CDR3 is 13 residues. CDR3 sequence (DNA): TGTGCCAGCACCACGGGACAGGGTGTCGGCTACACCTTC. This sequence encodes CASTTGQGVGYTF.

V and J are TRBV4-1 and TRBJ1-4; no clear D. The CDR3 covers 15 residues. The V end lost 4 bases, the J end lost 8 bases, and 17 bases lay between the germline ends. Germline V CDR1 and CDR2: MGHRA, YSYEKL. CDR3 loop: CASSPPQRLVEKLFF. The CDR3 DNA is TGCGCCAGCAGCCCCCCCCAGCGTCTGGTGGAAAAACTGTTTTTT.

The chain recombines TRBV14 with TRBJ2-1; no reliable D call. Germline CDR1 is SGHDN and CDR2 is FVKESK. The V and J ends lost 0 bases and 8 bases respectively, with 11 bases between them. The CDR3 is 14 residues long. The CDR3 spells CASSQEYTWDEQFF. CDR3 sequence (DNA): TGTGCCAGCAGCCAAGAGTATACCTGGGATGAGCAGTTCTTC. Combining the CDR3 with reference TRBV14 and TRBJ2-1 gives the whole variable domain EAGVTQFPSHSVIEKGQTVTLRCDPISGHDNLYWYRRVMGKEIKFLLHFVKESKQDESGMPNNRFLAERTGGTYSTLKVQPAELEDSGVYFCASSQEYTWDEQFFGPGTRLTVL.

The gene calls are TRBV28 and TRBJ2-7; D is uncertain. The CDR3 is made up of 14 amino acids. Germline CDR1 MDHEN, CDR2 SYDVKM. V lost 2 bases and J lost 3, with 11 bases in between. The CDR3 nucleotides read TGTGCCAGCAGTTTACCCTTCAAGGGCTACGAGCAGTACTTC. Its protein is CASSLPFKGYEQYF.

This rearrangement joins TRBV27 to TRBJ2-1; the D gene is possibly TRBD1 (7 bases). Trimming stripped 5 bases from V and 7 bases from J, with 24 bases between. CDR1 is MNHEY and CDR2 is SMNVEV in the germline V gene (reference sequence). This CDR3 spans 17 amino acids. The CDR3 is CASSAPPRGAWVNEQFF. The CDR3 DNA is TGTGCCAGCAGTGCTCCCCCCAGGGGGGCGTGGGTGAATGAGCAGTTCTTC.

In DNA, the CDR3 is TGTGCCAGCAGCTCCGGGCCTCCCGCGAGTGGAGAGCAGTACTTC. Translating gives CASSSGPPASGEQYF. This chain uses TRBV9 with TRBJ2-7; D gene unclear. This CDR3 contains 15 residues. Germline lookup yields CDR1 SGDLS and CDR2 YYNGEE. Trimming cost V 4 bases and J 7 bases, with 21 bases left between them.

CDR3 region: CASSPGNNYNEQFF. The DNA for the CDR3 is TGTGCCAGCTCACCAGGGAATAATTACAATGAGCAGTTCTTC. V gene TRBV18 combines with J gene TRBJ2-1; D remains unclear. The V end lost 2 bases, the J end lost 4 bases, and 9 bases lay between the germline ends. CDR3 length: 14 amino acids. The germline V gene has CDR1 KGHSH and CDR2 LQKENI.

Comment on this clone: This sample also contains other DNA sequences that code for the same CDR3. The J gene is TRBJ2-2, the V gene TRBV30; D gene ambiguous. Germline V gives CDR1 GTSNPN, CDR2 SVGIG (reference sequence). The ends were cut back, 0 bases at V and 5 bases at J, with 10 bases in the middle. The CDR3 extends over 14 amino acids. As DNA, the CDR3 is TGTGCCTGGAGTGTACTCCTCGTAACCGGGGAGCTGTTTTTT. The encoded protein is CAWSVLLVTGELFF.

CDR3 DNA: TGCGCCAGCAGCCAAGATGGGAGACTAGCGGGAGCTGAGCAGTTCTTC. This translates into CASSQDGRLAGAEQFF. This chain connects TRBV4-3 to TRBJ2-1; 12 bases line up with TRBD2. CDR1 is LGHNA, CDR2 YSLEER, per germline. Unmatched junction bases numbered 6, after V lost 0 bases and J lost 9 bases. This CDR3 has 16 residues.

The chain couples TRBV4-1 to TRBJ1-3, with TRBD1 as a possible D gene (5 bases). Deletions cut 0 bases from V and 4 bases from J, with 13 bases between. The CDR3 contains 16 residues. Germline lookup yields CDR1 MGHRA and CDR2 YSYEKL. The CDR3 DNA reads as TGCGCCAGCAGCCAAGATATGCCGGCAGGGGGAAACACCATATATTTT. This codes for CASSQDMPAGGNTIYF.

This clone appeared a few times. V usage is TRBV7-9 and J usage is TRBJ2-3, with D tentatively TRBD1 (6 bases). This CDR3 comprises 13 residues. Per germline, CDR1 SEHNR and CDR2 FQNEAQ (reference sequence). The V and J ends lost 3 bases and 3 bases respectively, with 7 bases between them. CDR3 sequence (DNA): TGTGCCAGCAGCTTCGGACAGACAGATACGCAGTATTTT. Translating gives CASSFGQTDTQYF.

This sequence joins TRBV7-9 and TRBJ2-2; 11 nucleotides line up with TRBD2. CDR1 is SEHNR and CDR2 is FQNEAQ in the germline V gene (reference sequence). CDR3 length equals 19 residues. V shed 1 base and J 0 bases; nucleotides not matched to a gene: 7. DNA for the CDR3: TGTGCCAGCAGCTTAGTAGGGCTAGCGGGAGGCGCGAACACCGGGGAGCTGTTTTTT. Residues: CASSLVGLAGGANTGELFF. Based on the CDR3 plus reference TRBV7-9 and TRBJ2-2, the full variable domain is DTGVSQNPRHKITKRGQNVTFRCDPISEHNRLYWYRQTLGQGPEFLTYFQNEAQLEKSRLLSDRFSAERPKGSFSTLEIQRTEQGDSAMYLCASSLVGLAGGANTGELFFGEGSRLTVL.

Turning to this clone: At the DNA level, this CDR3 is encoded by other sequences in the same sample as well. The J gene is TRBJ2-5, the V gene TRBV5-1; 11 positions agree with TRBD2. The V gene's germline CDR1 is SGHRS and CDR2 YFSETQ. CDR3 size: 15 residues. V trimming: 1 base; J trimming: 5 bases; junction bases outside the gene matches: 4. The chain's CDR3 is CASSLLAGGSETQYF. DNA of the CDR3: TGCGCCAGCAGCTTGCTAGCGGGAGGCTCTGAGACCCAGTACTTC.

The chain carries TRBV7-3 and TRBJ2-7, with D possibly matching TRBD1 (6 bases). Germline loops: CDR1 SGHTA, CDR2 FQGTGA. Trimming cost V 0 bases and J 1 base, with 13 bases left between them. The CDR3 is 16 amino acids. For the CDR3, the DNA is TGTGCCAGCAGCTTAACGTCCGGACAGTCGTCCTACGAGCAGTACTTC. Amino acid sequence: CASSLTSGQSSYEQYF. Based on the CDR3 plus reference TRBV7-3 and TRBJ2-7, the full variable domain is GAGVSQTPSNKVTEKGKYVELRCDPISGHTALYWYRQSLGQGPEFLIYFQGTGAADDSGLPNDRFFAVRPEGSVSTLKIQRTERGDSAVYLCASSLTSGQSSYEQYFGPGTRLTVT.

The chain is built from TRBV27 and TRBJ2-7; no firm D call. V was pared by 11 bases and J by 6 bases, with 11 bases between. The CDR3 loop spans 10 amino acids. Germline V gene lookup returns CDR1 MNHEY and CDR2 SMNVEV (reference sequence). Here the CDR3 DNA reads TGTGCCGGATCTCCCTCCGAGCAGTACTTC. Translated: CAGSPSEQYF.